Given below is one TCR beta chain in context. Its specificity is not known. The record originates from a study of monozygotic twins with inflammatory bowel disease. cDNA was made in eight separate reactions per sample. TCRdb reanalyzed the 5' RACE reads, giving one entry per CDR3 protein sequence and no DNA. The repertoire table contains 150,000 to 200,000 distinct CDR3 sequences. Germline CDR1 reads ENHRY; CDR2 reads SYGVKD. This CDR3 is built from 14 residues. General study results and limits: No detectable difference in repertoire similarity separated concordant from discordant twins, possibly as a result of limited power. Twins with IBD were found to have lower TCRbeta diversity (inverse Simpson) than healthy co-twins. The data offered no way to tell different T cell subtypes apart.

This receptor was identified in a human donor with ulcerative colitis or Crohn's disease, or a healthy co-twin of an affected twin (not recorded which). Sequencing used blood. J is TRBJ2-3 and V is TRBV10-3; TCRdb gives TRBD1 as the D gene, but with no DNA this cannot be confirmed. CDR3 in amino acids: CAISEGAGLDTQYF.